This T cell receptor (beta chain) was identified in a study of vaccination effects on CD4 cells after COVID-19. Study overall: It was two doses of either the BNT162b2 or mRNA-1273 vaccine that participants received. IL-2 at around 9.8 IU/ml and peptides at roughly 9.6 ug/ml were added to cultured PBMC, fewer than 2.5 million per well. Points from the study as a whole: Convalescent patients were scarce, and early post-infection timepoints were absent. In the late period after vaccination, infection- and vaccine-induced clones contracted markedly.

CD4+ T cell isolation took place after 10 days of culture. Only in-frame clones appear in the TCRdb table, and some are missing; sequencing was by immunoSEQ multiplex PCR. The sample records about 74,000 clones, around 77% being singletons. A remark on this clone: Antigen unknown.

This CDR3 has 13 amino acids. Germline V gene sequence: CDR1 KGHDR, CDR2 SFDVKD. V was pared by 9 bases and J by 5 bases, with 15 bases between. The sample in question was CD4+ T cells from PBMCs cultured without peptide, obtained before COVID-19 vaccination. This sequence joins TRBV24-1 and TRBJ1-1, with D hard to call. This TCR derives from a human donor who received a COVID-19 vaccine. The CDR3 here is CATSQHETTEAFF. CDR3 in DNA: TGTGCCACCTCCCAACATGAAACGACTGAAGCTTTCTTT.